This T cell receptor (beta chain) was sequenced for a study of T cells after yellow fever vaccination. Notes on this clonotype: Its antigen is not identified.

Synthesis of TCR cDNA relied on 5'RACE template switching, which attached a universal primer site and UMIs. TCRdb ran MiXCR on the 5' RACE reads and lists one entry per CDR3 protein. This table holds just under 600,000 distinct CDR3 sequences, approximately 13% found once. Broader study findings: On re-exposure, the response was weaker but peaked faster, at day 5 versus 15. Booster samples showed a return of most primary-vaccination clones (roughly 96% CD4, around 85% CD8).

Sequenced here: PBMCs, sampled on the day of the yellow fever booster vaccination. The sequence was collected from a man aged 30-40 years who received the YFV17D yellow fever vaccine.

CDR3 region: CASSRLPGGHYEQYF. The CDR3 DNA is TGTGCCAGCAGCAGACTCCCGGGAGGCCACTACGAGCAGTACTTC. This chain joins TRBV28 and TRBJ2-7, with 7 bases that match TRBD2. Trimming cost V 6 bases and J 3 bases; bases outside gene matches: 11. The CDR3 runs to 15 residues. Germline V gene lookup returns CDR1 MDHEN and CDR2 SYDVKM.